This paragraph covers one T cell receptor beta chain sequence. Losses at the gene ends were 8 bases for V and 4 bases for J; bases not matched to a gene: 15. Per the germline V gene, CDR1 is KGHSH and CDR2 is LQKENI. This CDR3 is built from 17 residues. These data come from a study of beta chain features in type 1 diabetes. Background on the study: Some 110 million sorted cells were examined across all samples.

Isolated RNA was reverse transcribed in full, so expressed TCRB transcripts were sequenced. Clones were read by immunoSEQ multiplex PCR, and TCRdb kept only the in-frame ones, dropping some. This repertoire shows approximately 400,000 clones, less than 15% found once; its top ten account for under 0.02%. This receptor was taken from a woman aged 18-29 years in good health. The chain couples TRBV18 to TRBJ2-7, with 12 positions matching TRBD2. Sequencing was performed on naive CD4+ T cells from blood. CDR3 protein: CASIYGLAGPTRYEQYF. Written as DNA, the CDR3 is TGTGCCAGCATTTACGGACTAGCGGGACCAACCCGGTACGAGCAGTACTTC.